Listed below are T cell receptor beta chains from one sample, sequenced in a study of cytomegalovirus exposure and HLA in healthy donors. Data came from immunoSEQ multiplex PCR; TCRdb stores just in-frame clones and leaves some out. The data hold under 150,000 clones, with over 75% observed a single time. The sample consisted of PBMCs. These receptors were taken from a woman in her thirties or forties in good health and CMV-seropositive. Both conserved end residues are part of each CDR3. A D gene is named only where the DNA matches it firmly. Only part of the rows carry a size: once, few, many, or a class if the clone is expanded.

J: TRBJ2-7; length: 15; size: NA; V: TRBV27; D: TRBD1; DNA: TGTGCCAGCAGTTACCAGGGACAGGCCAGCTACGAGCAGTACTTC; CDR3: CASSYQGQASYEQYF
J: TRBJ2-5; length: 11; size: NA; V: TRBV2; D: NA; DNA: TGTGCCAGCACCAGACAAGAGACCCAGTACTTC; CDR3: CASTRQETQYF
J: TRBJ1-5; length: 16; size: once; V: TRBV27; D: NA; DNA: TGTGCCAGCAGTCCGAGGACGGCTCCAAGGGGTCAGCCCCAGCATTTT; CDR3: CASSPRTAPRGQPQHF
J: TRBJ1-5; length: 15; size: NA; V: TRBV7-2; D: NA; DNA: TGTGCCAGCAGCTTTTCCAGGGCGAATAATCAGCCCCAGCATTTT; CDR3: CASSFSRANNQPQHF
J: TRBJ1-1; length: 14; size: NA; V: TRBV9; D: NA; DNA: TGTGCCAGCAGCGTCTCCGGGATGAACACTGAAGCTTTCTTT; CDR3: CASSVSGMNTEAFF
J: TRBJ1-3; length: 17; size: few; V: TRBV7-8; D: TRBD1; DNA: TGTGCCAGCAGCGAAACGACAGGGGCCTTCTCTGGAAACACCATATATTTT; CDR3: CASSETTGAFSGNTIYF
J: TRBJ2-3; length: 17; size: NA; V: TRBV29-1; D: TRBD2; DNA: TGCAGCGTTGAAGGGCTAGCGGGAGTTCCACGGCCAGATACGCAGTATTTT; CDR3: CSVEGLAGVPRPDTQYF
J: TRBJ2-7; length: 13; size: NA; V: TRBV15; D: NA; DNA: TGTGCCACCAGCAGAGATCCCACAAACGAGCAGTACTTC; CDR3: CATSRDPTNEQYF
J: TRBJ2-1; length: 15; size: NA; V: TRBV27; D: NA; DNA: TGTGCCAGCAGATCCTCCCTTACATCCTACAATGAGCAGTTCTTC; CDR3: CASRSSLTSYNEQFF
J: TRBJ2-7; length: 15; size: NA; V: TRBV9; D: TRBD1; DNA: TGTGCCAGCAGCGTAGTGGGACAGGGGGTCGGAGAGCAGTACTTC; CDR3: CASSVVGQGVGEQYF
J: TRBJ1-2; length: 11; size: NA; V: TRBV20-1; D: NA; DNA: TGCAGTGCTAGGGGGAGCTATGGCTACACCTTC; CDR3: CSARGSYGYTF
J: TRBJ1-6; length: 19; size: once; V: TRBV27; D: TRBD1; DNA: TGTGCCAGCAGTTTACTAGGGGGCTCATCCCACTCCTATAATTCACCCCTCCACTTT; CDR3: CASSLLGGSSHSYNSPLHF
J: TRBJ2-3; length: 15; size: NA; V: TRBV28; D: NA; DNA: TGTGCCAGCAGTTTCGGAACAGGAGGGTTCGATACGCAGTATTTT; CDR3: CASSFGTGGFDTQYF
J: TRBJ1-5; length: 16; size: NA; V: TRBV30; D: TRBD1; DNA: TGTGCCTGGAAAGACGGGACAGGGGTTAGCAATCAGCCCCAGCATTTT; CDR3: CAWKDGTGVSNQPQHF
J: TRBJ2-7; length: 15; size: NA; V: TRBV7-2; D: NA; DNA: TGTGCCAGCAGCCCAGGAGGGACTCTCTCCTACGAGCAGTACTTC; CDR3: CASSPGGTLSYEQYF
J: TRBJ1-6; length: 12; size: NA; V: TRBV6-1; D: TRBD1; DNA: TGTGCGGGACAGTTAGGAAATTCACCCCTCCACTTT; CDR3: CAGQLGNSPLHF
J: TRBJ1-3; length: 18; size: few; V: TRBV15; D: NA; DNA: TGTGCCACCAGCAGAGATCTTGGCAGGGCAGATTCTGGAAACACCATATATTTT; CDR3: CATSRDLGRADSGNTIYF
J: TRBJ1-6; length: 14; size: NA; V: TRBV5-4; D: TRBD1; DNA: TGTGCCAGCAGTTTTGACAGGGTGAATTCACCCCTCCACTTT; CDR3: CASSFDRVNSPLHF
J: TRBJ2-7; length: 15; size: NA; V: TRBV5-1; D: NA; DNA: TGCGCCAGCAGCGAGGACACTTCCAGCTCCTACGAGCAGTACTTC; CDR3: CASSEDTSSSYEQYF
J: TRBJ2-3; length: 18; size: NA; V: TRBV28; D: TRBD2; DNA: TGTGCCAGCAGTTTACAGCGGGAGGCCCTCGGTGACACAGATACGCAGTATTTT; CDR3: CASSLQREALGDTDTQYF
J: TRBJ2-5; length: 14; size: NA; V: TRBV10-1; D: NA; DNA: TGCGCCACCCGCCTTGACAGTCCCCAAGAGACCCAGTACTTC; CDR3: CATRLDSPQETQYF
J: TRBJ2-5; length: 19; size: NA; V: TRBV7-9; D: TRBD1; DNA: TGTGCCAGCAGCTTAGGAGGGACAGGGGGTTACTCTGCCAGGGAGACCCAGTACTTC; CDR3: CASSLGGTGGYSARETQYF
J: TRBJ2-1; length: 16; size: NA; V: TRBV4-3; D: TRBD2; DNA: TGCGCCAGCAGCCGAATAGCGGGAAGCTCCTACAATGAGCAGTTCTTC; CDR3: CASSRIAGSSYNEQFF
J: TRBJ2-2; length: 16; size: NA; V: TRBV15; D: TRBD2; DNA: TGTGCCACCAGCAGAGATGCGGGAGGTAACACCGGGGAGCTGTTTTTT; CDR3: CATSRDAGGNTGELFF
J: TRBJ1-4; length: 15; size: NA; V: TRBV6-6; D: NA; DNA: TGTGCCAGCAGTTACTTAGGGGGTACTAATGAAAAACTGTTTTTT; CDR3: CASSYLGGTNEKLFF
J: TRBJ2-1; length: 16; size: NA; V: TRBV7-3; D: TRBD2; DNA: TGTGCCAGCAGCCGCCCCCCCAGCGGGAGTAGGAATGAGCAGTTCTTC; CDR3: CASSRPPSGSRNEQFF
J: TRBJ1-5; length: 14; size: once; V: TRBV11-2; D: NA; DNA: TGTGCCAGCAGCTTAGAGACAGCCTTTCAGCCCCAGCATTTT; CDR3: CASSLETAFQPQHF
J: TRBJ2-7; length: 14; size: NA; V: TRBV27; D: TRBD1; DNA: TGTGCCAGCGGCCCCGACAGGGCCCCCTACGAGCAGTACTTC; CDR3: CASGPDRAPYEQYF
J: TRBJ1-6; length: 15; size: NA; V: TRBV5-4; D: NA; DNA: TGTGCCAGCAGAGAGAGCACAGGGACGAATTCACCCCTCCACTTT; CDR3: CASRESTGTNSPLHF
J: TRBJ2-7; length: 15; size: NA; V: TRBV11-2; D: NA; DNA: TGTGCCAGCAGCTTGGCAATAGCGGAAGTCTACGAGCAGTACTTC; CDR3: CASSLAIAEVYEQYF
J: TRBJ2-7; length: 17; size: NA; V: TRBV2; D: NA; DNA: TGTGCCAGCAGTCGACTTCCGGGTGGCCTCCTCTCCTACGAGCAGTACTTC; CDR3: CASSRLPGGLLSYEQYF
J: TRBJ1-2; length: 16; size: few; V: TRBV5-1; D: TRBD1; DNA: TGCGCCAGCAGCCGACGAGACAGGGGGCGCTACTATGGCTACACCTTC; CDR3: CASSRRDRGRYYGYTF
J: TRBJ2-1; length: 14; size: NA; V: TRBV4-1; D: NA; DNA: TGCGCCAGCAGCCAAATAGTAGCCCCCAATGAGCAGTTCTTC; CDR3: CASSQIVAPNEQFF